The T cell receptor beta chain described here comes from a study of T cell repertoires in cytomegalovirus infection. As for the study in general: Both a matching HLA type and CMV infection were indicated by public TCR beta signatures. General study results and limits: Based on cumulative public TCR beta family frequency, carriers of CMV plus the relevant HLA were identified. HLA-C-restricted CMV-specific TCR beta clonotypes were dominant in the ex vivo response.

This clonotype occurred many times. Its antigen is not identified. TCRdb re-analysed the reads in MiXCR, keeping a single row per CDR3 protein. The table includes about 320,000 distinct CDR3 sequences, approximately 9.5% detected once. The germline gives CDR1 MNHEY, CDR2 SVGEGT. With 3 bases removed from V and 4 bases from J, the gap between germline ends came to 13 bases. The CDR3 contains 15 residues. Sequencing was performed on PBMCs. The genes are TRBV6-2 or TRBV6-3 and TRBJ2-1; D remains unclear. This clonotype originated in a human donor in good health (CMV status not recorded). Some clones in this sample may be carry-over from other donors' samples. The chain's CDR3 is CASSYVGVRYNEQFF. CDR3 bases: TGTGCCAGCAGTTATGTTGGGGTTCGGTACAATGAGCAGTTCTTC.